This T cell receptor beta chain originates from a study of blood T cells in healthy people across ages. Together with a sample-barcoded 5' primer, a J-beta primer mix was included in a second PCR lasting 7 to 11 cycles. Sequencing recovered at least 3 million CDR3-containing paired-end reads from each sample. Each CDR3 protein is one row after TCRdb ran MiXCR on the 5' RACE reads. This table has about 760,000 distinct CDR3 sequences, approximately 53% appearing once. Broader study findings: Diversity of TCR beta per million T cells declined in a roughly linear way with age.

Staff drew ten milliliters of peripheral blood from each donor. The amount of total RNA extracted per sample was at least 6 micrograms. Of note for this clonotype: The antigen is not known.

V was pared by 4 bases and J by 2 bases, with 12 bases between. Germline V gives CDR1 SGHNT, CDR2 YYREEE (reference sequence). There are 14 residues in the CDR3. The receptor comes from a man in his forties or fifties in good health. The chain joins TRBV5-4 to TRBJ1-2; D gene unclear. Sequenced input: blood. The CDR3 region is CASSESLVNYGYTF. In DNA form, the CDR3 reads TGTGCCAGCAGCGAATCCTTAGTCAACTATGGCTACACCTTC.